This is a list of T cell receptor beta chains from one sample in a study of molecular identifiers for immune sequencing clone quantification. A single record per CDR3 protein comes from TCRdb applying MiXCR to the PCR reads. The repertoire has about 63,000 distinct CDR3 sequences, around a fifth of them found once; the top ten carry approximately 1.5%. Sequencing used naive CD8+ T cells from blood, with Jurkat cell RNA spiked in. The source is a human donor in good health. Some libraries in this study had Jurkat cell RNA spiked in. Each CDR3 is given with its conserved first and last residue. A D gene is named only where the DNA matches it firmly. Not every row has a clone size; where given, it reads once, few, many or a size class.

j_gene | d_gene | abundance | v_gene | CDR3nt | CDR3aa
TRBJ2-2 | - | many | TRBV11-2 | TGTGCCAGCAGATCCTCCAGGTCGACCCAAAAAAAGACCGGGGAGCTGTTTTTT | CASRSSRSTQKKTGELFF
TRBJ2-2 | TRBD2 | many | TRBV6-2/TRBV6-3 | TGTGCCAGCAGTTACTCGAGCGCGGGAGGGCCAAGGGAGCTGTTTTTT | CASSYSSAGGPRELFF
TRBJ1-5 | TRBD1 | once | TRBV6-6 | TGTGCCAGCAACCCTTCGGGACAGATCAATCAGCCCCAGCATTTT | CASNPSGQINQPQHF
TRBJ2-7 | TRBD1 | many | TRBV30 | TGTGCCTGGGACAGGGGTTTCGAGCAGTACTTC | CAWDRGFEQYF
TRBJ2-6 | TRBD1 | - | TRBV12-3/TRBV12-4 | TGTGCCAGCAGTTTGGGACAGATCAAGGCTTTC | CASSLGQIKAF
TRBJ1-5 | TRBD1 | many | TRBV13 | TGTGCCAGCAGCTTAGTCGAACAGACAGGGGCTAATCAGCCCCAGCATTTT | CASSLVEQTGANQPQHF
TRBJ2-3 | TRBD2 | many | TRBV20-1 | TGCAGTGCTAGCCCCCGGGAGGCGGCGGCCACAGATACGCAGTATTTT | CSASPREAAATDTQYF
TRBJ2-2 | - | many | TRBV7-9 | TGTGCCAGCACCGACCGGGGAACCGGGGAGCTGTTTTTT | CASTDRGTGELFF
TRBJ2-1 | - | - | TRBV11-3 | TGTGCCAGCAGCTTAGCAGCGGGCGATGAGCAGTTCTTC | CASSLAAGDEQFF
TRBJ2-3 | - | medium-sized | TRBV20-1 | TGCAGTGCTAGAGAACTTCGCACAGATACGCAGTATTTT | CSARELRTDTQYF
TRBJ1-2 | TRBD1 | many | TRBV27 | TGTGCCAGCAGTCAACTTACCGTGACAGGGCGGTATGGCTACACCTTC | CASSQLTVTGRYGYTF
TRBJ2-3 | - | many | TRBV7-9 | TGTGCCAGCAGCTCGGGTAGGCCACCAGCGCAGTATTTT | CASSSGRPPAQYF
TRBJ2-1 | - | many | TRBV29-1 | TGCAGCGTTGAAGTAGTGCCCGGGAATGAGCAGTTCTTC | CSVEVVPGNEQFF
TRBJ2-7 | - | - | TRBV20-1 | TGCAGTGCTACCGGGACCAGCATCCACGGGCAGTACTTC | CSATGTSIHGQYF
TRBJ1-1 | - | many | TRBV27 | TGTGCCAGTCGATTCCCAGGGGCCACTGAAGCTTTCTTT | CASRFPGATEAFF
TRBJ2-7 | - | many | TRBV3-1 | TGTGCCAGCAGCCCCGGGAGTATGTACGAGCAGTACTTC | CASSPGSMYEQYF
TRBJ1-4 | - | many | TRBV7-9 | TGTGCCAGCAGCCAGCCTAGTGAAAAACTGTTTTTT | CASSQPSEKLFF
TRBJ2-1 | TRBD2 | many | TRBV4-1 | TGCGCCAGCAGCCAAGCTAGCGGGTATGAGCAGTTCTTC | CASSQASGYEQFF
TRBJ2-7 | TRBD2 | - | TRBV5-5 | TGTGCCAGCAGGACTAGCGACTCCTACGAGCAGTACTTC | CASRTSDSYEQYF
TRBJ1-5 | - | - | TRBV7-7 | TGTGCCAGCAGCTCCCGGGGCAGGGAGATCAATCAGCCCCAGCATTTT | CASSSRGREINQPQHF
TRBJ1-5 | - | many | TRBV27 | TGTGCCAGCAGTTTAGTAACTTCTGGAATCGGCAAGGTGGGGCCCCAGCATTTT | CASSLVTSGIGKVGPQHF
TRBJ2-1 | - | - | TRBV10-3 | TGTGCCATCAGTGAGGGACACAATGAGCAGTTCTTC | CAISEGHNEQFF
TRBJ1-1 | TRBD1 | many | TRBV7-9 | TGTGCCAGCGGCGGCCGAGCAAACCAGGGGGTGGGCGCTGAAGCTTTCTTT | CASGGRANQGVGAEAFF
TRBJ2-3 | - | many | TRBV7-2 | TGTGCCAGCAGCTTATATCCGGTCTCCACAGATACGCAGTATTTT | CASSLYPVSTDTQYF
TRBJ1-5 | TRBD1 | many | TRBV6-1 | TGTGCCAGCAGTGAATGGGACAGAGATAGCTATCAGCCCCAGCATTTT | CASSEWDRDSYQPQHF